This T cell receptor (beta chain) appears in the sequencing data of a study of beta chain features in type 1 diabetes. Findings of the study overall: When VDJ junctions were examined, type 1 diabetes patients showed fewer insertions and more deletions.

Worth noting for this clone: Its specificity is not known.

The entirety of the isolated RNA underwent reverse transcription, so expressed TCRB transcripts were sequenced. This table comes from immunoSEQ multiplex PCR, and its TCRdb copy is limited to in-frame clones, with some not included. The data hold 10,000 to 15,000 clones, with 35% to 55% observed a single time. This receptor was obtained from a man aged 18 to 30 in good health. Sample: stem cell memory CD4+ T cells from blood.

The CDR3 sequence: CASSRDRGDEKLFF. In DNA form, the CDR3 reads TGTGCCAGCAGCCGGGACAGGGGTGATGAAAAACTGTTTTTT. V is TRBV7-2 and J is TRBJ1-4, with 10 bases identical to TRBD1. This CDR3 has 14 residues. The trim removed 5 bases at V and 6 bases at J, leaving 3 bases unmatched. CDR1 and CDR2 (germline): SGHTA, FQGNSA.